This paragraph covers one T cell receptor beta chain sequence. Its antigen is currently unknown. TCRdb re-called the 5' RACE reads and shows each CDR3 protein once, DNA omitted. Recorded for this sample: 300,000 to 400,000 distinct CDR3 sequences. The CDR3 covers 14 residues. Germline lookup yields CDR1 MNHEY and CDR2 SMNVEV (reference sequence). This entry belongs to a study of monozygotic twins with inflammatory bowel disease. Study-wide points: Patient-specific immunosuppressive treatments may have made repertoires more variable. Individual T cell subtypes were not distinguishable.

V and J are TRBV27 and TRBJ2-7. This TCR was recovered from a human donor with ulcerative colitis or Crohn's disease, or a healthy co-twin of an affected twin (not recorded which). The material sequenced was blood. The CDR3 sequence is CASSLSGISYEQYF.